Listed below are T cell receptor beta chains from one sample, sequenced in a study of shared clonotypes between healthy human individuals. Sequencing used immunoSEQ multiplex PCR; TCRdb keeps in-frame clones, though not all of them. Among around 2.1 million clones, around 95% were seen once, and the ten largest hold about 0.13%. The sample comprised naive CD4+ T cells sorted from blood. The origin of the receptors is a young man in good health. CDR3s leave out the opening cysteine and the closing phenylalanine or tryptophan.

TRBV7-2,TRBJ2-7,ASSFTGTGGGYEQY
TRBV5-1,TRBJ2-7,ASSLEQGRIYEQY
TRBV11-2,TRBJ1-2,ASSLGEGSGYT
TRBV21-1,TRBJ1-6,ASSKLQGSDSPLH
TRBV5-1,TRBJ1-4,ASSLGNLNEKLF
TRBV7-2,TRBJ2-1,ASSFRGQTRNEQF
TRBV2,TRBJ1-6,GSRGDSSYNSPLH
TRBV9,TRBJ2-3,ASSVGTSGASDTQY
TRBV11-2,TRBJ2-1,ASSFSGGKTYNEQF
TRBV14,TRBJ2-7,ASSPPTLRDSLRSSYEQY
TRBV2,TRBJ1-3,ASMLETGNTIY
TRBV28,TRBJ2-7,ASSFPLGASTYEQY
TRBV5-6,TRBJ2-4,ASRKGTVGAKNIQY
TRBV7-9,TRBJ2-5,ASSRRGRIQETQY
TRBV7-6,TRBJ2-5,ASSWTGAQETQY
TRBV28,TRBJ1-6,ASSFSSRGRNNSPLH
TRBV5-1,TRBJ1-2,ASSLDRRYGYT
TRBV28,TRBJ2-3,ASSSPGYTDTQY
TRBV5-4,TRBJ2-5,ASSLGQRETQY
TRBV28,TRBJ1-1,ASSFPGTGNTEAF
TRBV7-2,TRBJ2-2,ASSFKGGGELF
TRBV7-2,TRBJ2-4,ASSSRTVNIQY